Following are 27 T cell receptor beta chains from one sample sequenced in a study of monozygotic twins with cystic fibrosis (dated by TCRdb to the early 2020s). Library preparation used the immunoSEQ multiplex PCR assay. This immuneACCESS table, as held by TCRdb, lists in-frame sequences with V and J called but not all clones. Of the missing ones, under half trace to an unresolved V gene in checked studies; the others have no known cause. The sample table contains 13,000 or so clones; only one count was recorded for around 91% of them. The ten largest account for 0.65% to 0.8% of the sample. The sequenced sample was blood. The receptors were gathered from a boy younger than 18 with cystic fibrosis.

CDR3 sequence: CASSLAEANYGYTF. DNA of the CDR3: TGCGCCAGCAGCTTGGCAGAGGCTAACTATGGCTACACCTTC. The J gene is TRBJ1-2, the V gene TRBV5-1; D not certain. The CDR3 is 14 residues long. The germline V gene encodes CDR1 SGHRS and CDR2 YFSETQ. V was clipped by 0 bases and J by 0 bases, with 6 bases between them.

The V call is TRBV2, the J call TRBJ1-5; D ambiguous. The CDR3 has 12 amino acids. Germline V gives CDR1 SNHLY, CDR2 FYNNEI. Trimming took 2 bases from V and 12 from J, leaving 11 bases between them. Written as DNA, the CDR3 is TGTGCCAGCAGTGAAAGACCCCCCTTCCAGCATTTT. Encoded protein: CASSERPPFQHF.

The rearrangement links TRBV9 to TRBJ2-5, with D uncertain. The CDR3 runs 16 residues. Germline V CDR1 and CDR2: SGDLS, YYNGEE. Trimming removed 2 bases at V and 3 bases at J, with 17 bases between. CDR3 nucleotide sequence: TGTGCCAGCAGCGTTGGTGCAGGCGACGAGGAAGAGACCCAGTACTTC. Protein: CASSVGAGDEEETQYF.

The V call is TRBV6-5, the J call TRBJ2-5; TRBD2 is a possible D gene (5 bases). Trimming shortened V by 4 bases and J by 5 bases, and 20 bases separated the two germline ends. This CDR3 is built from 16 residues. The V gene's germline CDR1 is MNHEY and CDR2 SVGAGI. This chain's CDR3 is CASSSPSSSLGETQYF. For the CDR3, the DNA is TGTGCCAGCAGTTCTCCCTCTTCTAGCCTAGGGGAGACCCAGTACTTC.

The chain recombines TRBV5-5 with TRBJ1-5, with D hard to call. The CDR3 loop spans 15 amino acids. From germline, CDR1 is SGHKS and CDR2 YYEKEE (reference sequence). Trimming pared 1 base from V and 0 bases from J, leaving 8 bases between. The DNA for the CDR3 is TGTGCCAGCAGCTTGCTACCGTATAGCAATCAGCCCCAGCATTTT. Translation gives CASSLLPYSNQPQHF.

The chain links TRBV30 to TRBJ2-1; TRBD2 aligns across 8 bases. CDR1 is GTSNPN and CDR2 is SVGIG in the germline V gene (reference sequence). The CDR3 loop spans 16 amino acids. After removal of 2 bases from V and 9 bases from J, the junction contained 15 bases not matched to a gene. The CDR3 DNA reads as TGTGCCTGGAGTAGGTCGACAGCGGGGGCGCGGGGTGAGCAGTTCTTC. Translation gives CAWSRSTAGARGEQFF.

CDR3: CASGIYEQYF. For the CDR3, the DNA is TGTGCCAGCGGGATATACGAGCAGTACTTC. This sequence joins TRBV6-4 and TRBJ2-7; D unclear. CDR3 length: 10 residues. Per the germline V gene, CDR1 is MRHNA and CDR2 is SNTAGT. The ends were cut back, 8 bases at V and 4 bases at J, with 6 bases in the middle.

The gene calls are TRBV7-2 and TRBJ2-5, with TRBD2 matching over 9 bases. This CDR3 has 17 residues. Trimming removed 1 base from V and 5 bases from J; junction bases left unmatched: 11. The germline V gene has CDR1 SGHTA and CDR2 FQGNSA. CDR3: CASSLVGSGRERETQYF. The CDR3 DNA reads as TGTGCCAGCAGCTTAGTCGGTAGCGGGAGAGAAAGGGAGACCCAGTACTTC.

This chain joins TRBV15 and TRBJ2-3; weak D call: TRBD2 (5 bases). The CDR3 loop spans 14 amino acids. CDR1 is LNHNV, CDR2 YYDKDF, per germline (reference sequence). V dropped 3 bases and J dropped 4 bases, with 11 bases sitting between them. CDR3 in DNA: TGTGCCACCAGCAGGGGGAGTCGGGCAGATACGCAGTATTTT. Translation: CATSRGSRADTQYF.

This chain uses TRBV2 with TRBJ1-5; TRBD1 might be the D (6 bases). CDR1 and CDR2 from the germline V gene are SNHLY and FYNNEI. Trimming stripped 6 bases from V and 8 bases from J, with 17 bases between. The CDR3 contains 14 residues. The CDR3, as DNA: TGTGCCAGCAGCCTCACAGGGAGGAGGGAGCCCCAGCATTTT. Residues: CASSLTGRREPQHF.

This chain links TRBV4-1 with TRBJ1-1, with a weak D call TRBD1 (6 bases). The CDR3 runs 17 residues. The germline V gene encodes CDR1 MGHRA and CDR2 YSYEKL. V was pared by 1 base and J by 2 bases, with 17 bases between. The DNA for the CDR3 is TGCGCCAGCAGCCAAGGCCGCGGGCGGGACATCAACACTGAAGCTTTCTTT. Protein product: CASSQGRGRDINTEAFF.

This clone has more than one count but fewer than ten. The genes are TRBV13 and TRBJ2-2, with D perhaps TRBD1 (7 bases). Germline values: CDR1 PRHDT, CDR2 FYEKMQ (reference sequence). Trimming shortened V by 6 bases and J by 3 bases, and 11 bases separated the two germline ends. The CDR3 contains 14 residues. The CDR3 DNA reads as TGTGCCAGCAGAGCCAGGGGGGACACCGGGGAGCTGTTTTTT. It codes for CASRARGDTGELFF.

This clone has a single count. V gene TRBV6-6 combines with J gene TRBJ1-2, with TRBD1 matching 8 bases. CDR1 MNHNY and CDR2 SVGAGI come from the germline V gene (reference sequence). V was pared by 5 bases and J by 3 bases, with 5 bases of the junction left unmatched. The length of the CDR3 is 14 residues. The DNA of the CDR3 is TGTGCCAGCAGTCCAGGACAGGGATACTATGGCTACACCTTC. Protein sequence: CASSPGQGYYGYTF.

The CDR3 reads CASSPREGRDIQYF. In DNA form, the CDR3 reads TGTGCCAGCTCACCCAGGGAGGGAAGGGACATTCAGTACTTC. This chain joins TRBV18 and TRBJ2-4; 7 bases are a match to TRBD2. Germline CDR1 reads KGHSH; CDR2 reads LQKENI. There are 14 residues in the CDR3. The V and J ends lost 3 bases and 8 bases, in that order; junction bases with no gene match: 7. Drawing the rest from reference TRBV18 and TRBJ2-4, the complete variable domain is NAGVMQNPRHLVRRRGQEARLRCSPMKGHSHVYWYRQLPEEGLKFMVYLQKENIIDESGMPKERFSAEFPKEGPSILRIQQVVRGDSAAYFCASSPREGRDIQYFGAGTRLSVL.

The V gene is TRBV27, the J gene TRBJ1-3, with a possible D match to TRBD1 (5 bases). The CDR3 is 14 amino acids. The V gene lost 4 bases and the J gene lost 2 bases, with 9 bases spanning the gap. Germline V gene lookup returns CDR1 MNHEY and CDR2 SMNVEV (reference sequence). CDR3 protein: CASSSGTAGNTIYF. CDR3 bases: TGTGCCAGCAGTTCAGGGACTGCTGGAAACACCATATATTTT.

The chain carries TRBV19 and TRBJ1-2, with 7 bases identical to TRBD1. Per germline, CDR1 LNHDA and CDR2 SQIVND (reference sequence). The CDR3 length is 16 residues. Losses at the gene ends were 6 bases for V and 6 bases for J; bases not matched to a gene: 16. The CDR3 nucleotides are TGTGCCAGTAGAAACATCGAGAGGGGGCTGAGTCATGGCTACACCTTC. It yields the protein CASRNIERGLSHGYTF.

The chain couples TRBV12-1 to TRBJ2-1. TRBV12-1 has pseudogene status. The CDR3 length is 13 residues. The CDR3 nucleotides are TGTGCCAGCAGCGATGGACCGGGCGATGAGCAGTTCTTC. The encoded protein is CASSDGPGDEQFF.

The chain employs TRBV9 and TRBJ1-3; D unresolved. Germline CDR1 and CDR2: SGDLS and YYNGEE. The CDR3 has 15 amino acids. Trimming left V 4 bases short and J 0 bases short, with 11 bases between. The CDR3 sequence: CASSKQPSSGNTIYF. The CDR3 bases are TGTGCCAGCAGCAAACAGCCCAGCTCTGGAAACACCATATATTTT.

The V call is TRBV5-6, the J call TRBJ1-3; the D gene is possibly TRBD1 (6 bases). V was trimmed by 2 bases and J by 3 bases, leaving 9 bases between them. This CDR3 comprises 14 residues. From germline, CDR1 is SGHDT and CDR2 YYEEEE. The chain's CDR3 is CASSFQGLGNTIYF. The CDR3 DNA reads as TGTGCCAGCAGCTTCCAGGGGCTTGGAAACACCATATATTTT.

This chain joins TRBV6-6 and TRBJ2-7; 7 nucleotides line up with TRBD2. CDR1 is MNHNY and CDR2 is SVGAGI in the germline V gene (reference sequence). J gave up 1 base and V 4 bases, and 7 bases lay outside the gene matches. CDR3 size: 15 residues. The CDR3 DNA reads TGTGCCAGCAGTTTCGGGGGGAGTAGGTCCTACGAGCAGTACTTC. It is translated as CASSFGGSRSYEQYF.

CDR3 nucleotide sequence: TGTGCCAGCAGCCAGTCTCTCACAGATACGCAGTATTTT. It specifies CASSQSLTDTQYF. The genes are TRBV11-2 and TRBJ2-3; D gene unclear. Germline CDR1 reads SGHAT; CDR2 reads FQNNGV. CDR3 size: 13 residues. Trimming removed 5 bases from V and 2 bases from J, with 8 bases in between.

The chain recombines TRBV28 with TRBJ1-5, with D hard to call. V lost 7 bases and J 2 bases, leaving 6 bases between the germline ends. Germline CDR1 is MDHEN and CDR2 is SYDVKM. This CDR3 has 12 residues. As DNA, the CDR3 is TGTGCCAGCAAGTTTGGCAATCAGCCCCAGCATTTT. This encodes CASKFGNQPQHF.

The V and J genes are TRBV27 and TRBJ1-5; D is perhaps TRBD1 (5 bases). Germline assignment: CDR1 MNHEY and CDR2 SMNVEV (reference sequence). V was trimmed by 4 bases and J by 2 bases, leaving 15 bases between them. The CDR3 extends over 16 amino acids. The CDR3 DNA is TGTGCCAGCAGTTCGTGGGGGGTAGAAGGCAATCAGCCCCAGCATTTT. This encodes CASSSWGVEGNQPQHF.

The gene calls are TRBV5-1 and TRBJ2-3, with D tentatively TRBD2 (5 bases). V was shortened by 4 bases and J by 0 bases, with 12 bases between the two germline ends. CDR1 is SGHRS and CDR2 is YFSETQ in the germline V gene. The CDR3 totals 15 residues. CDR3 DNA: TGCGCCAGCAGCCCCGGTCCGGGGAGCACAGATACGCAGTATTTT. Protein: CASSPGPGSTDTQYF.

This chain uses TRBV28 with TRBJ2-7; tentative D call: TRBD1 (6 bases). Germline CDR1 is MDHEN and CDR2 is SYDVKM. This CDR3 has 15 amino acids. V lost 3 bases and J 5 bases, leaving 17 bases between the germline ends. The CDR3 bases are TGTGCCAGCAGTTTTACATACGCAGGGGCCCACGAGCAGTACTTC. Amino acids: CASSFTYAGAHEQYF.

The chain is built from TRBV5-1 and TRBJ1-6; the D gene is possibly TRBD1 (6 bases). The V and J ends lost 1 base and 8 bases respectively, with 16 bases between them. This CDR3 contains 16 residues. In germline, CDR1 is SGHRS, CDR2 YFSETQ. DNA for the CDR3: TGCGCCAGCAGCTTGACGGCAGGGGTAGGTGATTCACCCCTCCACTTT. Its protein product is CASSLTAGVGDSPLHF.

CDR3 region: CASSPSRQLTQYF. Here the CDR3 DNA reads TGTGCCAGCAGCCCCAGTCGCCAGTTGACGCAGTATTTT. The genes are TRBV7-9 and TRBJ2-3; D is uncertain. The CDR3 runs 13 residues. Trimming cost V 5 bases and J 9 bases, with 15 bases left between them. Germline CDR1 and CDR2: SEHNR and FQNEAQ (reference sequence). Complete variable domain (other parts from reference TRBV7-9 and TRBJ2-3): DTGVSQNPRHKITKRGQNVTFRCDPISEHNRLYWYRQTLGQGPEFLTYFQNEAQLEKSRLLSDRFSAERPKGSFSTLEIQRTEQGDSAMYLCASSPSRQLTQYFGPGTRLTVL.